The entry below gives a single TCR beta chain sequence along with its context. One end of the junction does not line up with germline, which may come from a read error. These data originate in a study of blood T cell repertoires in COVID-19. Study background: The study drew acute and convalescent COVID-19 samples from the United States, Italy and Spain.

Authors' processing steps: Reference gene primers were amplified, and this amplification served to estimate nucleated cell counts. Profiled with immunoSEQ multiplex PCR; TCRdb holds only in-frame clones, not every one. V and J calls and clone size are those listed in that table; D and trimming were worked out from the DNA. The table lists around 250,000 clones, 80% to 95% of them singletons. The clonotype originates from a man aged 35 to 55 who had been exposed to COVID-19. Sequencing input: PBMCs or T cells enriched from blood (not recorded which).

CDR3 sequence: CASSQGGGSPLLF. The CDR3, as DNA: TGTGCCAGCAGCCAAGGAGGTGGGAGCCCCCTACTCTTC. The genes are TRBV3-1 (or the pseudogene TRBV3-2) and TRBJ2-7, with a weak D call TRBD2 (5 bases). The CDR3 spans 13 residues. Germline CDR1 reads LGHDT; CDR2 reads YNNKEL (reference sequence).